These 12 T cell receptor beta chains came from one sample sequenced in a study of T-cell reconstitution after alpha-beta-depleted transplantation in children. A TCRbeta library incorporating unique molecular identifiers was prepared. TCRdb itself ran the PCR reads through MiXCR, one entry per CDR3 protein. The sample lists about 600,000 distinct CDR3 sequences; around 23% were seen once. Sequencing was performed on PBMCs, mostly from graft donor cells, taken 360 days after TCRalphabeta/CD19-depleted stem cell transplant. The receptor source for this set is a boy younger than two who had a stem cell transplant for acute myeloid leukemia, so the T cells may come from the graft donor.

V gene TRBV20-1 combines with J gene TRBJ2-5, with 9 nucleotides matching TRBD2. The CDR3 contains 16 residues. With 0 bases clipped from V and 4 bases from J, the junction kept 9 bases outside the gene matches. From germline, CDR1 is DFQATT and CDR2 SNEGSKA (reference sequence). CDR3 DNA: TGCAGTGCTAGAGATCGGGTTAGCGGGGGTGGAGAGACCCAGTACTTC. Its translation: CSARDRVSGGGETQYF.

This clonotype was detected ten times or more. The chain recombines TRBV7-6 with TRBJ1-5; 8 nucleotides agree with TRBD1. Looked up from germline, CDR1 is SGHVS and CDR2 is FNYEAQ. V shed 5 bases, J shed 7 bases, and the junction held 4 bases outside the gene matches. The CDR3 sequence is 13 residues long. DNA of the CDR3: TGTGCCAGCAGCCAGACAGGGGCCCAGCCCCAGCATTTT. It codes for CASSQTGAQPQHF.

This clonotype has more than one count but fewer than ten. This chain links TRBV18 with TRBJ2-3; 9 bases agree with TRBD2. The junction had 4 bases not matched to a gene; V was cut back by 3 bases and J by 3 bases. CDR1 KGHSH and CDR2 LQKENI come from the germline V gene. This CDR3 region has 15 residues. The DNA of the CDR3 is TGTGCCAGCTCACCGGCTAGCGGGGTGACAGATACGCAGTATTTT. This codes for CASSPASGVTDTQYF.

This clonotype appeared many times. The rearrangement uses TRBV7-2 and TRBJ2-1, with 16 bases matching TRBD2. V shed 8 bases and J 8 bases; nucleotides not matched to a gene: 9. Germline V gene lookup returns CDR1 SGHTA and CDR2 FQGNSA. The CDR3 length is 16 residues. This CDR3 is CASGTGTSGGAHEQFF. The CDR3 nucleotides read TGTGCCAGCGGGACCGGGACTAGCGGGGGGGCACATGAGCAGTTCTTC.

This clonotype was observed at least ten times. This chain uses TRBV14 with TRBJ1-2; TRBD1 agrees at 9 bases. This CDR3 is 15 amino acids long. V was pared by 4 bases and J by 8 bases, with 11 bases of the junction left unmatched. Germline-derived CDR1 and CDR2 are SGHDN and FVKESK. CDR3 in amino acids: CASSRSGTGRGGYTF. CDR3 sequence (DNA): TGTGCCAGCAGCCGCTCCGGGACAGGGAGAGGCGGCTACACCTTC.

With regard to this clonotype: Since a much larger clone is just one base distant, this may be a read error. The V gene is TRBV20-1, the J gene TRBJ2-4, with TRBD1 as a possible D gene (6 bases). The CDR3 is 17 amino acids. The V gene's germline CDR1 is DFQATT and CDR2 SNEGSKA (reference sequence). The CDR3 here is CCARLSPWGLAKNIQYF. DNA for the CDR3: TGCTGTGCTAGACTCTCACCATGGGGGCTAGCCAAAAACATTCAGTACTTC.

This sequence joins TRBV12-3 or TRBV12-4 and TRBJ1-2; 7 nucleotides agree with TRBD1. The CDR3 length is 12 residues. Trimming cost V 5 bases and J 8 bases; bases outside gene matches: 5. The CDR3, as DNA: TGTGCCAGCAGTGCCCCGACAGGGGGCTACACCTTC. Protein: CASSAPTGGYTF.

The chain has TRBV7-9 and TRBJ1-4; D gene unclear. This CDR3 is built from 15 residues. Germline V lookup: CDR1 SEHNR, CDR2 FQNEAQ (reference sequence). Deletions cut 3 bases from V and 0 bases from J, with 8 bases between. This CDR3 reads CASSFGIATNEKLFF. The CDR3 DNA is TGTGCCAGCAGCTTTGGAATTGCAACTAATGAAAAACTGTTTTTT.

This clonotype was detected many times. The rearrangement links TRBV20-1 to TRBJ2-1; perhaps TRBD2 as D (7 bases). V was pared by 0 bases and J by 3 bases, with 12 bases between. The germline CDR1 and CDR2 sequences are DFQATT and SNEGSKA (reference sequence). The CDR3 runs to 15 residues. In DNA, the CDR3 is TGCAGTGCTAGAGAGGGGGGGCCCTTCTACAATGAGCAGTTCTTC. Protein sequence: CSAREGGPFYNEQFF.

The chain uses TRBV28 and TRBJ2-3; 8 bases are a match to TRBD1. V dropped 6 bases and J dropped 4; count of bases not matched to a gene: 6. CDR1 is MDHEN and CDR2 is SYDVKM in the germline V gene. This CDR3 is built from 14 residues. Here the CDR3 reads CASSPGQDPDTQYF. The DNA for the CDR3 is TGTGCCAGCAGCCCGGGACAGGACCCAGATACGCAGTATTTT.

In its sample, this clonotype was seen many times. The gene calls are TRBV7-9 and TRBJ2-1; D ambiguous. Germline V gene lookup returns CDR1 SEHNR and CDR2 FQNEAQ (reference sequence). This CDR3 is built from 16 residues. Trimming left V 1 base short and J 0 bases short, with 10 bases between. CDR3 sequence (DNA): TGTGCCAGCAGCTTAGACGCGACGAGCTCCTACAATGAGCAGTTCTTC. It is translated as CASSLDATSSYNEQFF. Full variable domain (rest looked up from reference TRBV7-9 and TRBJ2-1): DTGVSQNPRHKITKRGQNVTFRCDPISEHNRLYWYRQTLGQGPEFLTYFQNEAQLEKSRLLSDRFSAERPKGSFSTLEIQRTEQGDSAMYLCASSLDATSSYNEQFFGPGTRLTVL.

This clonotype appeared many times. The V and J genes are TRBV12-3 or TRBV12-4 and TRBJ2-1; D could derive from TRBD1 or TRBD2 (5 bases each). The CDR3 covers 13 residues. Trimming pared 6 bases from V and 6 bases from J, leaving 12 bases between. The CDR3 DNA reads TGTGCCAGCAGCCAGGTCGGGACCAATGAGCAGTTCTTC. Translating gives CASSQVGTNEQFF.